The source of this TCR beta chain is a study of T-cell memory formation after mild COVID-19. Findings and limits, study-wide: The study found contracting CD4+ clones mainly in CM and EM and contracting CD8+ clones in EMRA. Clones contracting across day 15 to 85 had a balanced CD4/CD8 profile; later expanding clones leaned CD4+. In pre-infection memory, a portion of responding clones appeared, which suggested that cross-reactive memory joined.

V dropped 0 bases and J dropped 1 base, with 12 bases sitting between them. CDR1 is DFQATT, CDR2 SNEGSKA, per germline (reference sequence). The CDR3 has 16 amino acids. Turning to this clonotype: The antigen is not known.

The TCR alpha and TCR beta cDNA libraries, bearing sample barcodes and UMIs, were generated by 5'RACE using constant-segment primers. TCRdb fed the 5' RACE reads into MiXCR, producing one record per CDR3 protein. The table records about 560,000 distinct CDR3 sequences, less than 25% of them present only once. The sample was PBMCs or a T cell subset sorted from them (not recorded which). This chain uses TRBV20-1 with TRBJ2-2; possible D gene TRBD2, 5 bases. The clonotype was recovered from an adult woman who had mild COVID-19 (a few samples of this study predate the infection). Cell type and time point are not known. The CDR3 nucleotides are TGCAGTGCTAGAGAAAGTAGAGGACTGAACACCGGGGAGCTGTTTTTT. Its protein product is CSARESRGLNTGELFF.